Listed below are T cell receptor beta chains from one sample, sequenced in a study of response to subunit inactivated influenza vaccine. TCRdb reprocessed the RT-PCR reads with MiXCR, giving one entry per CDR3 protein. The sample holds around 580,000 distinct CDR3 sequences, about 14% seen once. The sample was PBMCs from blood, taken 11 to 12 days after vaccination. Receptors originate from a man in his fifties or sixties who received an inactivated influenza vaccine. CDR3s include the opening cysteine and the closing phenylalanine or tryptophan. The D gene is left open where the match is weak. The size entry is marked missing in some rows and otherwise reads once, few, many or a size class.

>-|TRBJ2-2|-|TRBV4-3
CASSPEEGYTGELFF
TGCGCCAGCAGCCCAGAGGAGGGGTACACCGGGGAGCTGTTTTTT
>-|TRBJ1-5|TRBD1|TRBV10-3
CAIQDRADQPQHF
TGTGCCATCCAGGACAGGGCCGACCAGCCCCAGCATTTT
>few|TRBJ2-7|-|TRBV18
CASSPRDIKGEQYF
TGTGCCAGCTCACCAAGGGACATCAAAGGGGAGCAGTACTTC
>few|TRBJ1-5|-|TRBV28
CASSRASNQPQHF
TGTGCCAGCAGTCGAGCTAGTAATCAGCCCCAGCATTTT
>few|TRBJ2-7|-|TRBV24-1
CATSDLQETLYEQYF
TGTGCCACCAGTGATTTGCAGGAAACTTTGTACGAGCAGTACTTC
>-|TRBJ2-5|TRBD1|TRBV7-2
CASSPDRAVQETQYF
TGTGCCAGCAGTCCGGACAGGGCGGTGCAAGAGACCCAGTACTTC
>-|TRBJ2-1|-|TRBV9
CASSPLGGREQFF
TGTGCCAGCAGTCCCCTGGGGGGAAGGGAGCAGTTCTTC
>few|TRBJ2-1|TRBD1|TRBV29-1
CTTGTGVVEQFF
TGCACCACTGGGACAGGGGTCGTTGAGCAGTTCTTC
>-|TRBJ2-7|-|TRBV18
CASSPLLRSEQYF
TGTGCCAGCTCACCACTTCTCCGGTCCGAGCAGTACTTC
>few|TRBJ1-2|-|TRBV7-9
CASSLAGSNYGYTF
TGTGCCAGCAGCTTAGCGGGTTCTAACTATGGCTACACCTTC
>few|TRBJ2-1|-|TRBV20-1
CSARVGVNNEQFF
TGCAGTGCTAGAGTGGGGGTAAACAATGAGCAGTTCTTC
>few|TRBJ2-7|TRBD2|TRBV3-1
CASSRLAQTYEQYF
TGTGCCAGCAGCCGACTAGCGCAAACCTACGAGCAGTACTTC
>few|TRBJ1-2|-|TRBV20-1
CSARDPLKGDGYTF
TGCAGTGCTAGAGATCCCCTAAAGGGGGATGGCTACACCTTC
>-|TRBJ1-3|-|TRBV7-2
CASSYAADTGNTIYF
TGTGCCAGCAGCTACGCCGCCGATACTGGAAACACCATATATTTT
>few|TRBJ2-5|-|TRBV4-3
CASSQETETETQYF
TGCGCCAGCAGCCAAGAGACAGAAACAGAGACCCAGTACTTC
>-|TRBJ2-1|TRBD2|TRBV11-2
CASSFPTSGSRNEQFF
TGTGCCAGCAGCTTTCCGACTAGCGGGAGTCGTAATGAGCAGTTCTTC
>-|TRBJ2-1|TRBD1|TRBV14
CASSQPGTGYNEQFF
TGTGCCAGCAGCCAACCCGGGACAGGGTACAATGAGCAGTTCTTC
>few|TRBJ2-7|-|TRBV7-9
CASSLGGFGYEQYF
TGTGCCAGCAGCTTAGGGGGGTTTGGCTACGAGCAGTACTTC
>few|TRBJ2-7|TRBD2|TRBV5-1
CASSLGWLAEGYEQYF
TGCGCCAGCAGCTTGGGATGGCTAGCGGAGGGCTACGAGCAGTACTTC
>few|TRBJ1-5|-|TRBV6-6
CASRPWFNQPQHF
TGTGCCAGCAGGCCTTGGTTCAATCAGCCCCAGCATTTT
>-|TRBJ1-4|TRBD1|TRBV7-2
CASSLDRAGEKLFF
TGTGCCAGCAGCTTGGACAGGGCAGGGGAAAAACTGTTTTTT
>-|TRBJ1-1|-|TRBV6-1
CASFMSTAHTEAFF
TGTGCCAGCTTTATGTCGACAGCTCACACTGAAGCTTTCTTT
>few|TRBJ2-1|TRBD2|TRBV6-2/TRBV6-3
CASRRSLAGVDNEQFF
TGTGCCAGCAGGCGTTCTCTAGCGGGAGTCGATAATGAGCAGTTCTTC
>-|TRBJ2-7|TRBD1|TRBV7-9
CASSRDRGIDEQYF
TGTGCCAGCAGCCGGGACAGGGGGATCGACGAGCAGTACTTC
>few|TRBJ1-1|-|TRBV11-3
CASSLGPVGTEAFF
TGTGCCAGCAGCTTAGGCCCTGTTGGGACTGAAGCTTTCTTT
>-|TRBJ2-1|TRBD2|TRBV4-1
CASSHLDPRLAGGYRNEQFF
TGCGCCAGCAGCCACCTTGATCCACGACTAGCGGGAGGTTACCGCAATGAGCAGTTCTTC
>few|TRBJ2-2|-|TRBV12-3/TRBV12-4
CASSPLPYGELFF
TGTGCCAGCAGCCCTCTTCCCTACGGGGAGCTGTTTTTT
>-|TRBJ1-6|-|TRBV7-9
CASSRRRGITDNSPLHF
TGTGCCAGCAGCCGTCGAAGAGGGATTACTGATAATTCACCCCTCCACTTT
>-|TRBJ2-1|-|TRBV28
CASSFATYNEQFF
TGTGCCAGCAGTTTCGCAACGTACAATGAGCAGTTCTTC
>-|TRBJ2-7|TRBD2|TRBV5-1
CASSLGVGLAGERSSYEQYF
TGCGCCAGCAGCTTGGGAGTTGGACTAGCGGGGGAAAGGAGCTCCTACGAGCAGTACTTC
>-|TRBJ2-1|-|TRBV7-9
CASSLVETGFGDEQFF
TGTGCCAGCAGCTTAGTTGAGACAGGCTTCGGGGATGAGCAGTTCTTC
>-|TRBJ2-2|TRBD1|TRBV20-1
CSAGDRGHVGELFF
TGCAGTGCAGGGGACAGGGGGCATGTCGGGGAGCTGTTTTTT
>few|TRBJ2-1|TRBD1|TRBV12-3/TRBV12-4
CASSLNRGPYNEQFF
TGTGCCAGCAGTTTAAACAGGGGCCCGTACAATGAGCAGTTCTTC
>-|TRBJ2-3|TRBD2|TRBV15
CATSREQLAGGGTDTQYF
TGTGCCACCAGCAGGGAACAACTAGCGGGAGGAGGAACAGATACGCAGTATTTT
>many|TRBJ1-1|-|TRBV4-1
CASSQSSRGNTEAFF
TGCGCCAGCAGCCAATCAAGCAGGGGGAACACTGAAGCTTTCTTT
>few|TRBJ2-2|-|TRBV12-3/TRBV12-4
CASSLAVAATGELFF
TGTGCCAGCAGTTTAGCAGTGGCAGCCACCGGGGAGCTGTTTTTT
>-|TRBJ2-7|-|TRBV4-3
CASSQAHKVSYEQYF
TGCGCCAGCAGCCAAGCCCACAAGGTATCCTACGAGCAGTACTTC
>-|TRBJ2-7|TRBD2|TRBV20-1
CSARVPSGRFYEQYF
TGCAGTGCTAGAGTCCCTAGCGGGAGATTCTACGAGCAGTACTTC
>-|TRBJ2-7|TRBD1|TRBV27
CATNGQGAYEQYF
TGTGCCACCAACGGACAGGGGGCTTACGAGCAGTACTTC
>-|TRBJ1-1|TRBD1|TRBV20-1
CSARGTGAGVLRTEAFF
TGCAGTGCTAGGGGTACAGGGGCGGGAGTCCTCCGCACTGAAGCTTTCTTT
>-|TRBJ2-1|-|TRBV25-1
CASSGPLAIGEQFF
TGTGCCAGCAGTGGCCCCCTAGCGATCGGCGAGCAGTTCTTC
>-|TRBJ2-7|TRBD1|TRBV6-1
CASSSWGQGAGEQYF
TGTGCCAGCAGTAGCTGGGGACAGGGGGCAGGGGAGCAGTACTTC
>-|TRBJ2-5|-|TRBV14
CASSQNSAGTQYF
TGTGCCAGCAGCCAAAATTCGGCGGGGACCCAGTACTTC
>-|TRBJ2-1|TRBD2|TRBV5-1
CASSRKVAGGSVNEQFF
TGCGCCAGCAGCCGAAAGGTAGCGGGGGGTTCTGTGAATGAGCAGTTCTTC
>-|TRBJ2-7|-|TRBV25-1
CASSSQGWNEQYF
TGTGCCAGCAGTTCCCAGGGTTGGAACGAGCAGTACTTC
>few|TRBJ2-6|-|TRBV20-1
CSARVGGTGANVLTF
TGCAGTGCTAGAGTCGGGGGCACTGGGGCCAACGTCCTGACTTTC
>-|TRBJ1-1|-|TRBV19
CASRSQGSTEAFF
TGTGCCAGTAGATCCCAGGGTAGCACTGAAGCTTTCTTT
>-|TRBJ2-1|TRBD1|TRBV7-3
CASSPTGSREQFF
TGTGCCAGCAGCCCGACAGGGTCTCGTGAGCAGTTCTTC